The 19 T cell receptor beta chains below all came from one sample that was sequenced in a study of T cells in Graves' hyperthyroidism and ophthalmopathy. Authors of the study amplified TCR beta CDR3 regions from RNA transcripts. First-round RT-PCR targeting the TCR CDR3 was performed with the HTBI primer set. TCRdb called the multiplex PCR reads again in MiXCR, with one record for every CDR3 protein. Found here are under 350,000 distinct CDR3 sequences, over 15% of them singletons; the top ten hold 49%. The sample was blood. Receptors originate from a woman aged 45-59 years with Graves' hyperthyroidism.

This clonotype was seen a few times. The chain combines TRBV30 with TRBJ2-1; D gene unclear. Germline-derived CDR1 and CDR2 are GTSNPN and SVGIG (reference sequence). The CDR3 runs to 14 residues. Trimming removed 3 bases from V and 0 bases from J, with 9 bases in between. CDR3 sequence reads: CAWRLGPSYNEQFF. In DNA, the CDR3 is TGTGCCTGGAGACTCGGGCCCTCCTACAATGAGCAGTTCTTC.

The chain couples TRBV5-6 to TRBJ1-5, with a weak D call TRBD1 (6 bases). CDR3 size: 15 residues. Trimming cost V 5 bases and J 6 bases, with 18 bases left between them. The germline V gene has CDR1 SGHDT and CDR2 YYEEEE. Here the CDR3 reads CASSASGGAIQPQHF. The CDR3 DNA reads as TGTGCCAGCAGTGCATCGGGGGGGGCGATTCAGCCCCAGCATTTT.

CDR3 in amino acids: CASWTGRSGYTF. The DNA for the CDR3 is TGTGCCAGTTGGACAGGGAGGAGTGGCTACACCTTC. The chain carries TRBV19 and TRBJ1-2; TRBD1 agrees at 8 bases. J gave up 7 bases and V 8 bases, and 6 bases lay outside the gene matches. Germline values: CDR1 LNHDA, CDR2 SQIVND (reference sequence). The CDR3 has 12 amino acids. Filled out from reference TRBV19 and TRBJ1-2, the complete variable domain reads DGGITQSPKYLFRKEGQNVTLSCEQNLNHDAMYWYRQDPGQGLRLIYYSQIVNDFQKGDIAEGYSVSREKKESFPLTVTSAQKNPTAFYLCASWTGRSGYTFGSGTRLTVV.

The sample holds a few counts of this clonotype. The chain is built from TRBV11-2 and TRBJ1-5; a possible D gene is TRBD1 (5 bases). The CDR3 extends over 13 amino acids. Deletions cut 5 bases from V and 8 bases from J, with 13 bases between. CDR1 and CDR2 from the germline V gene are SGHAT and FQNNGV. In DNA, the CDR3 is TGTGCCAGCAGCCCGGGGGTGAGCGAGCCCCAGCATTTT. Residues: CASSPGVSEPQHF.

This clonotype was observed many times. The J gene is TRBJ2-7, the V gene TRBV11-2; the D gene is possibly TRBD1 (6 bases). The CDR3 length is 14 residues. Germline CDR1 SGHAT, CDR2 FQNNGV. V was clipped by 4 bases and J by 3 bases, with 13 bases between them. CDR3 DNA: TGTGCCAGCAGCTCTTGGACAGATAGCTACGAGCAGTACGTC. Translation: CASSSWTDSYEQYV.

This clonotype came up many times. The V gene is TRBV3-1, the J gene TRBJ1-6, with D hard to call. Germline V gene data show CDR1 as LGHDT and CDR2 as YNNKEL (reference sequence). Trimming left V 1 base short and J 8 bases short, with 9 bases between. The CDR3 has 14 amino acids. The CDR3 sequence: CASSQGTADSPLHF. The CDR3 region has the DNA TGTGCCAGCAGCCAAGGGACGGCGGATTCACCCCTCCACTTT.

This clonotype appeared a few times. The chain uses TRBV19 and TRBJ1-1; D is unclear. The length of the CDR3 is 12 residues. Looked up from germline, CDR1 is LNHDA and CDR2 is SQIVND (reference sequence). V gave up 5 bases and J gave up 11 bases, with 15 bases separating them. The CDR3 protein is CASSDRGGPAFF. CDR3 in DNA: TGTGCCAGTAGTGACCGGGGAGGGCCGGCTTTCTTT.

This clonotype was recorded at least ten times. V usage is TRBV7-9 and J usage is TRBJ2-7; TRBD1 aligns across 7 bases. Germline CDR1 SEHNR, CDR2 FQNEAQ (reference sequence). CDR3 length: 14 amino acids. V trimming: 4 bases; J trimming: 0 bases; junction bases outside the gene matches: 3. The CDR3 loop reads CASSSGQYSYEQYF. Written as DNA, the CDR3 is TGTGCCAGCAGCTCGGGACAGTACTCCTACGAGCAGTACTTC. The variable domain in full, with the rest retrieved from reference TRBV7-9 and TRBJ2-7, is DTGVSQNPRHKITKRGQNVTFRCDPISEHNRLYWYRQTLGQGPEFLTYFQNEAQLEKSRLLSDRFSAERPKGSFSTLEIQRTEQGDSAMYLCASSSGQYSYEQYFGPGTRLTVT.

This clonotype was recorded a few times. The chain employs TRBV6-1 and TRBJ2-4; no firm D call. The V gene's germline CDR1 is MNHNS and CDR2 SASEGT. V was clipped by 6 bases and J by 0 bases, with 6 bases between them. This CDR3 spans 13 amino acids. The CDR3 bases are TGTGCCAGCAGGCCGATAGCCAAAAACATTCAGTACTTC. Its translation: CASRPIAKNIQYF.

This clonotype was seen more than once but under ten times. This chain uses TRBV20-1 with TRBJ2-1, with 8 bases aligning to TRBD2. The length of the CDR3 is 17 residues. Germline-derived CDR1 and CDR2 are DFQATT and SNEGSKA (reference sequence). V was pared by 0 bases and J by 0 bases, with 7 bases of the junction left unmatched. As DNA, the CDR3 is TGCAGTGCTAGAGATCGGAGCGGGGGACCCTCCTACAATGAGCAGTTCTTC. Amino acids: CSARDRSGGPSYNEQFF.

This clonotype has ten or more counts. V and J are TRBV3-1 and TRBJ1-3; D unresolved. CDR3 length: 14 residues. CDR1 is LGHDT, CDR2 YNNKEL, per germline (reference sequence). V shed 2 bases and J shed 3 bases, with 8 bases lying between them. This chain's CDR3 is CASSQLESGNTIYF. For the CDR3, the DNA is TGTGCCAGCAGCCAACTAGAGAGTGGAAACACCATATATTTT.

In this sample, this clonotype turned up many times. The gene calls are TRBV27 and TRBJ2-5; 13 nucleotides agree with TRBD2. Germline V CDR1 and CDR2: MNHEY, SMNVEV (reference sequence). This CDR3 has 16 amino acids. Trimming removed 6 bases from V and 0 bases from J; junction bases left unmatched: 4. The CDR3 DNA is TGTGCCAGCAGAGGACTAGCGGGAGTGTACCAAGAGACCCAGTACTTC. It is translated as CASRGLAGVYQETQYF.

The rearrangement joins TRBV20-1 to TRBJ2-5, with 14 bases identical to TRBD2. The CDR3 is 15 amino acids. Trimming took 4 bases from V and 2 from J; bases not matched to a gene: 3. Germline-derived CDR1 and CDR2 are DFQATT and SNEGSKA (reference sequence). The DNA of the CDR3 is TGCAGTGCTACAAGACTAGCGGGGGGGCAAGAGACCCAGTACTTC. The encoded protein is CSATRLAGGQETQYF.

The V call is TRBV27, the J call TRBJ2-7; TRBD1 aligns across 7 bases. V was pared by 3 bases and J by 2 bases, with 7 bases of the junction left unmatched. This CDR3 has 15 residues. Per the germline V gene, CDR1 is MNHEY and CDR2 is SMNVEV (reference sequence). CDR3 coding DNA: TGTGCCAGCAGTTTCTCCGGGACAGCTGCCTACGAGCAGTACTTC. This translates into CASSFSGTAAYEQYF.

Worth noting for this clonotype: This may come from a read error, since a much larger clone is one base off. The rearrangement uses TRBV12-3 or TRBV12-4 and TRBJ2-5; TRBD1 matches 9 bases. TRBJ2-1 matches the DNA end more closely, so the J call is doubtful. The CDR3 spans 17 residues. In DNA, the CDR3 is TGTGCCAGCAGTAAGACGTGGGGGGACAGGGCTGGAGAGACCCAGTTCTTC. Amino acid sequence: CASSKTWGDRAGETQFF.

This clonotype was observed a handful of times. The chain carries TRBV29-1 and TRBJ2-1; D remains ambiguous. Germline V CDR1 and CDR2: SQVTM, ANQGSEA. The CDR3 totals 13 residues. V was trimmed by 6 bases and J by 7 bases, leaving 16 bases between them. The CDR3 here is CSVGNRTWNEQFF. The CDR3 bases are TGCAGCGTCGGAAATCGTACGTGGAATGAGCAGTTCTTC.

This rearrangement joins TRBV2 to TRBJ1-5; tentatively, D is TRBD1 (5 bases). The germline V gene encodes CDR1 SNHLY and CDR2 FYNNEI. Trimming took off 4 bases at V and 1 base at J, with 20 bases between the two ends. There are 18 residues in the CDR3. CDR3 sequence reads: CASSVLENWGESNQPQHF. The CDR3 DNA reads TGTGCCAGCAGTGTTCTCGAGAACTGGGGGGAAAGCAATCAGCCCCAGCATTTT.

This clonotype showed up many times. The chain employs TRBV28 and TRBJ2-7; a weak D match, TRBD1 (6 bases). The V end was cut by 5 bases, the J end by 1 base, with 9 bases between. Germline V gene sequence: CDR1 MDHEN, CDR2 SYDVKM. There are 13 residues in the CDR3. This CDR3 is CASSTGLSYEQYF. The CDR3 DNA reads TGTGCCAGCAGTACAGGGCTATCCTACGAGCAGTACTTC.

J is TRBJ1-1 and V is TRBV6-1, with 8 nucleotides matching TRBD1. J was trimmed by 3 bases and V by 8 bases; bases with no gene match: 5. In germline, CDR1 is MNHNS, CDR2 SASEGT. The CDR3 contains 13 residues. The CDR3 region is CASVPQGDTEAFF. In DNA form, the CDR3 reads TGTGCCAGCGTACCACAGGGGGACACTGAAGCTTTCTTT.